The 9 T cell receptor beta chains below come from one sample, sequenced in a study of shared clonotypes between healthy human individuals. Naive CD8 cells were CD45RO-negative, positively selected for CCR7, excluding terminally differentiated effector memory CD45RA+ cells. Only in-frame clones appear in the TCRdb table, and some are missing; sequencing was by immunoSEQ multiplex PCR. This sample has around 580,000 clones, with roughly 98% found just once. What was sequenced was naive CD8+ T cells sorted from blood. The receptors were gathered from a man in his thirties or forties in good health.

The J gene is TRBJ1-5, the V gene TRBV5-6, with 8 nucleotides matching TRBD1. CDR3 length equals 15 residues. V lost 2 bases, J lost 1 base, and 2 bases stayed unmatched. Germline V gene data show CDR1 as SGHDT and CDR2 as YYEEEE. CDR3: CASSFSGGSNQPQHF. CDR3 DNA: TGTGCCAGCAGCTTTTCAGGGGGCAGCAATCAGCCCCAGCATTTT.

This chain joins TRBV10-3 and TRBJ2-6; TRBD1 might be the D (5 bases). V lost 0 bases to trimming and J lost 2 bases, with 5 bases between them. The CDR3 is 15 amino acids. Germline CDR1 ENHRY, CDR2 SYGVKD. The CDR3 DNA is TGTGCCATCAGTGAGTCAGGGGCTGGGGCCAACGTCCTGACTTTC. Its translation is CAISESGAGANVLTF.

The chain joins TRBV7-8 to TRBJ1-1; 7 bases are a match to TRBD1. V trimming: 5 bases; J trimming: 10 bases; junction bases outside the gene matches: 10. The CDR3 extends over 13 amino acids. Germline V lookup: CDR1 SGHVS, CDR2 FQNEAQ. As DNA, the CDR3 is TGTGCCAGCAGCCAAGAGGGGGCGGGGGGAGCTTTCTTT. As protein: CASSQEGAGGAFF.

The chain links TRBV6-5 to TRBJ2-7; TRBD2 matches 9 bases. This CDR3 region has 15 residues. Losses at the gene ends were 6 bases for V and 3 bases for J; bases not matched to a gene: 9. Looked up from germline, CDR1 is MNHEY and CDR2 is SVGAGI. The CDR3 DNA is TGTGCCAGCAGACCAGCGGGAGGCCAGAACTACGAGCAGTACTTC. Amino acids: CASRPAGGQNYEQYF.

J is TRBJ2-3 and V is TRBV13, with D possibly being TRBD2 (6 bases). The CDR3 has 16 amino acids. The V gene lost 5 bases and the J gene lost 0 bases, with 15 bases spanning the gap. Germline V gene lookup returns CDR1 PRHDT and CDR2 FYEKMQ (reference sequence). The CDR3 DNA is TGTGCCAGCAGCCTCCAACCGGGACTTAGCACAGATACGCAGTATTTT. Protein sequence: CASSLQPGLSTDTQYF.

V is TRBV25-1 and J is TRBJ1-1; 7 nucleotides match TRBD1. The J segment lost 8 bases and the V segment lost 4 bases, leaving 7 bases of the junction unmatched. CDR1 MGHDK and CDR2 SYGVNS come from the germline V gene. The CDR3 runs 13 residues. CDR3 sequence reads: CASSAGGWVEAFF. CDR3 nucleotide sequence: TGTGCCAGCAGTGCAGGGGGATGGGTGGAAGCTTTCTTT.

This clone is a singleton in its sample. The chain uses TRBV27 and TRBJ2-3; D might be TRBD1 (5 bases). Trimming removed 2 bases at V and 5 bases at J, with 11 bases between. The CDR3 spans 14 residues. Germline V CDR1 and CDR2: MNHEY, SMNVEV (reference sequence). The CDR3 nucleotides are TGTGCCAGCAGTTTAGACCAGGGCAGAGATACGCAGTATTTT. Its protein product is CASSLDQGRDTQYF.

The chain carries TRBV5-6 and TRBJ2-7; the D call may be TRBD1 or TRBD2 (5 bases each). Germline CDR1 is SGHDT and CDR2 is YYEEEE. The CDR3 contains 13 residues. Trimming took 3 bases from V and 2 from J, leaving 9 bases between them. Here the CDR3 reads CASSSGPAYEQYF. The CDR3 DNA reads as TGTGCCAGCAGCTCGGGACCAGCCTACGAGCAGTACTTC.

CDR3 coding DNA: TGCAGCGTTGGTTATTCTAGCGGGAGTGCCCTTAATGAGCAGTTCTTC. Protein product: CSVGYSSGSALNEQFF. The rearrangement joins TRBV29-1 to TRBJ2-1, with TRBD2 identical over 10 bases. This CDR3 is 16 amino acids long. CDR1 is SQVTM and CDR2 is ANQGSEA in the germline V gene. With 4 bases clipped from V and 7 bases from J, the junction kept 13 bases outside the gene matches.